The 12 T cell receptor beta chains in this list originate from one sample, sequenced in a study of OX40 agonist ivuxolimab in advanced cancers. Profiled with immunoSEQ multiplex PCR; TCRdb holds only in-frame clones, not every one. The sample holds roughly 100,000 clones, around 90% seen once. The specimen was CD4+ or CD8+ T cells sorted from blood, collected in a trial of the OX40 agonist ivuxolimab. These receptors were taken from an adult with an advanced solid tumor such as melanoma, head and neck, liver or kidney cancer.

As concerns this clone: The identical CDR3 is also encoded by other nucleotide sequences in the sample. This chain connects TRBV7-2 to TRBJ1-5; 7 bases fit TRBD1. V lost 2 bases and J lost 6; bases outside the gene matches: 1. Germline loops: CDR1 SGHTA, CDR2 FQGNSA. The CDR3 contains 13 residues. CDR3 protein: CASSLQGGQPQHF. In DNA, the CDR3 is TGTGCCAGCAGCTTACAGGGGGGTCAGCCCCAGCATTTT.

V usage is TRBV29-1 and J usage is TRBJ2-7; tentatively, D is TRBD1 (6 bases). V was trimmed by 1 base and J by 3 bases, leaving 10 bases between them. CDR1 is SQVTM and CDR2 is ANQGSEA in the germline V gene. The CDR3 extends over 13 amino acids. The CDR3 coding sequence is TGCAGCGTTGAAGGACAGGACAACTACGAGCAGTACTTC. Amino acids: CSVEGQDNYEQYF.

This chain links TRBV5-4 with TRBJ2-5, with unresolved D. Germline CDR1 SGHNT, CDR2 YYREEE (reference sequence). This CDR3 is 13 amino acids long. Deletions cut 0 bases from V and 4 bases from J, with 7 bases between. The DNA of the CDR3 is TGTGCCAGCAGCTTGGATAGTGTAGAGACCCAGTACTTC. Its protein is CASSLDSVETQYF.

J is TRBJ2-1 and V is TRBV11-3; 10 positions agree with TRBD2. The CDR3 consists of 19 residues. Germline loops: CDR1 SGHNT, CDR2 YENEEA. Unmatched junction bases numbered 14, after V lost 4 bases and J lost 2 bases. In nucleotides, the CDR3 is TGTGCCAGCAGCTCCCCCTCAGGGGGGCTAGCGGGGGCCTACAATGAGCAGTTCTTC. Its translation is CASSSPSGGLAGAYNEQFF.

This clone has just a few counts. V is TRBV11-3 and J is TRBJ2-1; D might be TRBD1 (5 bases). The CDR3 covers 12 residues. The V end was cut by 3 bases, the J end by 9 bases, with 9 bases between. Germline values: CDR1 SGHNT, CDR2 YENEEA. The CDR3 region is CASSFSQGEQFF. In DNA form, the CDR3 reads TGTGCCAGCAGCTTCTCCCAGGGTGAGCAGTTCTTC.

The chain has TRBV25-1 and TRBJ2-1; 8 bases are a match to TRBD1. The V gene's germline CDR1 is MGHDK and CDR2 SYGVNS. With 8 bases clipped from V and 9 bases from J, the junction kept 9 bases outside the gene matches. CDR3 length: 13 amino acids. Written as DNA, the CDR3 is TGTGCCAGCCGATCGACAGGGGTGGGTGAGCAGTTCTTC. Translation: CASRSTGVGEQFF. The full variable domain, completed using reference TRBV25-1 and TRBJ2-1, is EADIYQTPRYLVIGTGKKITLECSQTMGHDKMYWYQQDPGMELHLIHYSYGVNSTEKGDLSSESTVSRIRTEHFPLTLESARPSHTSQYLCASRSTGVGEQFFGPGTRLTVL.

This chain joins TRBV6-5 and TRBJ2-2, with unresolved D. Germline loops: CDR1 MNHEY, CDR2 SVGAGI. This CDR3 comprises 15 residues. Trimming shortened V by 0 bases and J by 1 base, and 6 bases separated the two germline ends. The CDR3 nucleotides are TGTGCCAGCAGTTACTCGACCGGGAACACCGGGGAGCTGTTTTTT. Translation gives CASSYSTGNTGELFF.

V and J are TRBV5-8 and TRBJ2-5, with D tentatively TRBD1 (5 bases). This CDR3 comprises 13 residues. Germline assignment: CDR1 SGHTS and CDR2 YDEGEE. V dropped 0 bases and J dropped 7 bases, with 10 bases sitting between them. The CDR3: CASSLEGIGTQYF. CDR3 sequence (DNA): TGTGCCAGCAGCTTGGAGGGGATCGGGACCCAGTACTTC.

V usage is TRBV7-6 and J usage is TRBJ2-2, with D hard to call. Trimming cost V 2 bases and J 5 bases, with 6 bases left between them. Germline loops: CDR1 SGHVS, CDR2 FNYEAQ. The CDR3 spans 13 residues. CDR3 DNA sequence: TGTGCCAGCAGCTTAACCTTTACCGGGGAGCTGTTTTTT. It is translated as CASSLTFTGELFF.

The rearrangement links TRBV6-6 to TRBJ1-2, with D possibly TRBD1 on 6 matching bases. The V end was cut by 0 bases, the J end by 7 bases, with 12 bases between. Germline V CDR1 and CDR2: MNHNY, SVGAGI (reference sequence). The length of the CDR3 is 14 residues. CDR3 DNA sequence: TGTGCCAGCAGTTACTCGAACAGGGCCCCTGGCTACACCTTC. Encoded protein: CASSYSNRAPGYTF.

The chain has TRBV19 and TRBJ2-2, with TRBD1 matching 11 bases. Germline trimming cut 6 bases from V and 6 bases from J; bases unmatched to any gene: 6. Germline CDR1 LNHDA, CDR2 SQIVND (reference sequence). The CDR3 contains 15 residues. CDR3 DNA sequence: TGTGCCAGTAGCCTCCCGGGACAGGGGGCCGGGGAGCTGTTTTTT. It yields the protein CASSLPGQGAGELFF.

V usage is TRBV11-2 and J usage is TRBJ2-7; a possible D gene is TRBD1 (5 bases). The CDR3 sequence is 15 residues long. Trimming pared 5 bases from V and 2 bases from J, leaving 16 bases between. Germline V gives CDR1 SGHAT, CDR2 FQNNGV. In nucleotides, the CDR3 is TGTGCCAGCAGCACCCAGGGCACCATAACCTACGAGCAGTACTTC. Residues: CASSTQGTITYEQYF.